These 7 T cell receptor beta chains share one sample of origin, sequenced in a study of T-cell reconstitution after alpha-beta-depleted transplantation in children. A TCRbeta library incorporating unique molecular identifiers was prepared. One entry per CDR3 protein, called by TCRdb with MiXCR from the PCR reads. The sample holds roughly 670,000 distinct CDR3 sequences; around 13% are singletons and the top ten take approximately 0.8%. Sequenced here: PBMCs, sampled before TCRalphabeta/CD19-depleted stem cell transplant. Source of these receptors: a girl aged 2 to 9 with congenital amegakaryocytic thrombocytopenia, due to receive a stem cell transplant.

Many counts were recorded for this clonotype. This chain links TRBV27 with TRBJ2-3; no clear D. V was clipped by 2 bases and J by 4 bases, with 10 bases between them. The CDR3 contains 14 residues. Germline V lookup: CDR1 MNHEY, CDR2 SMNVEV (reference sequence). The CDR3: CASSLVIGADTQYF. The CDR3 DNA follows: TGTGCCAGCAGTTTAGTGATCGGTGCAGATACGCAGTATTTT.

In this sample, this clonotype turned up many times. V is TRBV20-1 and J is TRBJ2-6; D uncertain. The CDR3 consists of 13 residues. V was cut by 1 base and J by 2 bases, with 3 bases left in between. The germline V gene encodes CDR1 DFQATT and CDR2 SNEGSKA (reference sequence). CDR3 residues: CSARVAGANVLTF. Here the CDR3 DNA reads TGCAGTGCTAGAGTAGCTGGGGCCAACGTCCTGACTTTC.

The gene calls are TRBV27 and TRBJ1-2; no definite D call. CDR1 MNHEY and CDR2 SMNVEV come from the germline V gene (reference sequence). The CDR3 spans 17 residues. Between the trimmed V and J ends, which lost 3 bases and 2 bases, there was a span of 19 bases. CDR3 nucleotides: TGTGCCAGCAGTTTTCTCCGCCCAAGATCTGGGAACTATGGCTACACCTTC. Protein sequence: CASSFLRPRSGNYGYTF.

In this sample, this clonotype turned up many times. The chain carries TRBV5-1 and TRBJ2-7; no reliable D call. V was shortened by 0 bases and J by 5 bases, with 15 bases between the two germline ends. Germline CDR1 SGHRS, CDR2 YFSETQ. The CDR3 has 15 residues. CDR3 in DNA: TGCGCCAGCAGCTTGGCCTTCAGTGAAATTAACGAGCAGTACTTC. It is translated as CASSLAFSEINEQYF.

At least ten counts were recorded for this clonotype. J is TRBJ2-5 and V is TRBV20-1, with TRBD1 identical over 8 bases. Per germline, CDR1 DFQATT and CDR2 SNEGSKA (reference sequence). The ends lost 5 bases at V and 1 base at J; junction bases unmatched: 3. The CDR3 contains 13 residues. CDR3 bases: TGCAGTGCTTCCGGACAGGGCCAAGAGACCCAGTACTTC. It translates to CSASGQGQETQYF.

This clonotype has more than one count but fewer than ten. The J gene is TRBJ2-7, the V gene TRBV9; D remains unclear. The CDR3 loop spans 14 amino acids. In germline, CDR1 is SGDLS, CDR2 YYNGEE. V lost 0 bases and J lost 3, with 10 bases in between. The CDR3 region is CASSVALRDYEQYF. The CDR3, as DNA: TGTGCCAGCAGCGTAGCTTTGCGAGACTACGAGCAGTACTTC. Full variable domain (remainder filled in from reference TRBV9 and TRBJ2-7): DSGVTQTPKHLITATGQRVTLRCSPRSGDLSVYWYQQSLDQGLQFLIQYYNGEERAKGNILERFSAQQFPDLHSELNLSSLELGDSALYFCASSVALRDYEQYFGPGTRLTVT.

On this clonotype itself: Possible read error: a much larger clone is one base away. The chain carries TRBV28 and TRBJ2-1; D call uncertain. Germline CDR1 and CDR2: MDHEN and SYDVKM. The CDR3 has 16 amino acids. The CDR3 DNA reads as TGTGCCAGCAGCCCGACGGACGGACCCTCCTACAATGAGCCGTTCTTC. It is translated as CASSPTDGPSYNEPFF.